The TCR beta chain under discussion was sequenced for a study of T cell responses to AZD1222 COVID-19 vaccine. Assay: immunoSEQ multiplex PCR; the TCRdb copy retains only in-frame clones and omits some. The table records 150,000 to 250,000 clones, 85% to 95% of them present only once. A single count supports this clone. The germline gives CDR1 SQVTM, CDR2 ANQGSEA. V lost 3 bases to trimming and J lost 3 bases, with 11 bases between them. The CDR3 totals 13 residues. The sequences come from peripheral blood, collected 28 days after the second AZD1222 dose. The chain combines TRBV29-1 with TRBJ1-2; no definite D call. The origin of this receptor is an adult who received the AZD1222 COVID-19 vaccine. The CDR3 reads CSVESQDHYGYTF. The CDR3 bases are TGCAGCGTTGAGTCGCAGGACCACTATGGCTACACCTTC. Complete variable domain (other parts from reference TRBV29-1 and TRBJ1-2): SAVISQKPSRDICQRGTSLTIQCQVDSQVTMMFWYRQQPGQSLTLIATANQGSEATYESGFVIDKFPISRPNLTFSTLTVSNMSPEDSSIYLCSVESQDHYGYTFGSGTRLTVV.